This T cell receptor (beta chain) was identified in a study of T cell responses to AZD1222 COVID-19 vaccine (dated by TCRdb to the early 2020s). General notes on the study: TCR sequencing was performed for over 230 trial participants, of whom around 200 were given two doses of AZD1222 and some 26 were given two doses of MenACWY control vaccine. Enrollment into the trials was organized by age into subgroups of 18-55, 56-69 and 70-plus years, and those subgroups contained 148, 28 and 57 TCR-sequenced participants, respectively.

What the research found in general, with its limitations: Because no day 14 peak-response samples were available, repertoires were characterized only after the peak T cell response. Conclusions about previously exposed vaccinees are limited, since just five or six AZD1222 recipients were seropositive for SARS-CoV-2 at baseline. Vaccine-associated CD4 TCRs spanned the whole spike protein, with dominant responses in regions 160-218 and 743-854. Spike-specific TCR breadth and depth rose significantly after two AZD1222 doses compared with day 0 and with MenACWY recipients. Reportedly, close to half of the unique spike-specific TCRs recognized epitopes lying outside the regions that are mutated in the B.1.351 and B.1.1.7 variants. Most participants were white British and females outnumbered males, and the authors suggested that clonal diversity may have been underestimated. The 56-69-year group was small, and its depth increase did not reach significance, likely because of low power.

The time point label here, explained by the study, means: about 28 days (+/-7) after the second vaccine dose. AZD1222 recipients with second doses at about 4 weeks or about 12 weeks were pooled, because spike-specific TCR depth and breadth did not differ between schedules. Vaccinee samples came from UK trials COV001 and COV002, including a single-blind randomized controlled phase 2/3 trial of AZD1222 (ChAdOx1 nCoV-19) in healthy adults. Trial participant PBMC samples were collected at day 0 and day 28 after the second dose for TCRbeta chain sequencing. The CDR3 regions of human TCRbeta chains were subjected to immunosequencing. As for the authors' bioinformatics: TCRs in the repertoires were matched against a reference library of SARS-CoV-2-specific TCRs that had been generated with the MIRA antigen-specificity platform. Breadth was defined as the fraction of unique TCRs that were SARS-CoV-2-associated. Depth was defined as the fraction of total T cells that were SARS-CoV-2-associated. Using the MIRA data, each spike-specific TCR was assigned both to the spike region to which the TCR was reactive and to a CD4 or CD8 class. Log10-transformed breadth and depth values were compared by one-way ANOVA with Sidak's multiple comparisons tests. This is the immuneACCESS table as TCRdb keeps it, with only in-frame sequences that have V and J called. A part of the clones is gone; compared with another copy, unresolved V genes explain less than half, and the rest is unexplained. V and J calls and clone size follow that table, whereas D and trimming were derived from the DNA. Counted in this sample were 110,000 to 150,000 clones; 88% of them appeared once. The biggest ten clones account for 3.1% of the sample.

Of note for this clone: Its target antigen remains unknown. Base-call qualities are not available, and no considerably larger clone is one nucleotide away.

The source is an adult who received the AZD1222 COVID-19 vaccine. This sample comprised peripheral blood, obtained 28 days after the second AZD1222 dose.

The CDR3 has the sequence CASSWGTANTEAFF. The nucleotide sequence is TGCGCCAGCAGCTGGGGGACAGCAAACACTGAAGCTTTCTTT. The chain links TRBV5-1 with TRBJ1-1; 7 nucleotides in the junction match TRBD1. V has 3 bases trimmed and J has 2 bases trimmed; junction bases matching no gene number 4. CDR1 and CDR2 are drawn from the germline V gene: SGHRS, YFSETQ. Inclusive of the bounding cysteine and phenylalanine, the CDR3 is 14 residues long. The DNA shown is the 42-base CDR3, in frame from base 1.